This T cell receptor beta chain was identified in a study of OX40 agonist ivuxolimab in advanced cancers. Study-level background: Ivuxolimab was an agonistic, fully human IgG2 monoclonal antibody directed against OX40 (CD134), a costimulatory receptor. Patients were allowed to have had prior anti-PD-1, anti-PD-L1 or anti-CTLA-4 therapy, and 40% of the dose-escalation patients had been treated with checkpoint inhibitors. Of the approximately 50 dose-escalation patients, hepatocellular carcinoma was present in about 19, melanoma in approximately 15, renal cell carcinoma in 9 and head and neck cancer in 9. Intravenous ivuxolimab was administered to patients every 2 weeks at six dose levels: 0.01, 0.1, 0.3, 1.5, 3 and 10 mg/kg. The dose-escalation cohort was almost 85% male with a mean age of approximately 60 years, ranging from about 23 to 85. Three dose-escalation patients achieved partial responses, one with hepatocellular carcinoma and two with cutaneous melanoma. The purpose of peripheral TCRbeta sequencing was to test whether ivuxolimab changed TCR sequence diversity and led to clonal T-cell expansion. The monotherapy dose-escalation portion (N = 52 patients) of the phase I ivuxolimab trial is reported in the paper. General findings and caveats noted by the study authors: The antigen specificity of the peripheral T cells that underwent clonal expansion was not determined. Low levels of normalized T-cell clonal expansion were also seen in some nonresponding patients. In partial responders in the 0.1-3.0 mg/kg groups, normalized peripheral clonal expansion was found to be among the lowest, especially among CD8+ T cells. After ivuxolimab, CD8+ T cells had more expanded clones than CD4+ T cells on average. At doses of 0.1 to 3.0 mg/kg, clonal expansion of both CD4+ and CD8+ blood T cells was observed from baseline to week 6.

The trial excluded patients who had a history of autoimmune disease or who were on systemic immunosuppression. In every dose cohort, peripheral blood was drawn for TCR sequencing at baseline, cycle 4 day 1, and cycle 7 day 1. The samples were taken from a phase I, first-in-human, multicenter, open-label dose-escalation trial of ivuxolimab. Adults with locally advanced or metastatic melanoma, renal cell carcinoma, hepatocellular carcinoma or head and neck squamous cell carcinoma were enrolled in the trial. Before TCR sequencing, CD4+ and CD8+ T cells were separately sorted from peripheral blood. The CDR3 starts with the cysteine, ends with the phenylalanine, and has 16 residues. Only the CDR3 portion is preserved as DNA: 48 bases, with reading frame beginning at the first base. Clipping removes 6 bases from V and 7 bases from J, with 15 as the unmatched junction base count. The germline V gene (reference sequence) provides CDR1 LNHDA and CDR2 SQIVND.

With regard to this clone: It lacks a known antigen. No base qualities exist here, and no much larger clone lies one base off it.

Genomic DNA was extracted from sorted cells for sequencing of the TCRbeta CDR3 region. The immunoSEQ Assay was used for sequencing of TCRbeta CDR3 regions. Imported from immuneACCESS, the table was reduced by TCRdb to in-frame sequences with V and J called. These copies leave out some clones; in studies compared against another copy, an unresolved V gene accounts for under half, and the cause of the remainder is not known. The sample data list about 29,000 clones, and around 86% of these were observed just once. About 19% of the sample belongs to the ten largest clones. The source material was CD4+ or CD8+ T cells sorted from blood, sampled in a trial of the OX40 agonist ivuxolimab. This TCR derives from an adult with an advanced solid tumor such as melanoma, head and neck, liver or kidney cancer. In this chain, TRBV19 is recombined with TRBJ1-3, with 7 middle bases fitting TRBD1. The CDR3 loop reads CASSSLVAPGGNTIYF. The DNA reads TGTGCCAGTAGCTCCCTCGTTGCTCCAGGGGGGAACACCATATATTTT.